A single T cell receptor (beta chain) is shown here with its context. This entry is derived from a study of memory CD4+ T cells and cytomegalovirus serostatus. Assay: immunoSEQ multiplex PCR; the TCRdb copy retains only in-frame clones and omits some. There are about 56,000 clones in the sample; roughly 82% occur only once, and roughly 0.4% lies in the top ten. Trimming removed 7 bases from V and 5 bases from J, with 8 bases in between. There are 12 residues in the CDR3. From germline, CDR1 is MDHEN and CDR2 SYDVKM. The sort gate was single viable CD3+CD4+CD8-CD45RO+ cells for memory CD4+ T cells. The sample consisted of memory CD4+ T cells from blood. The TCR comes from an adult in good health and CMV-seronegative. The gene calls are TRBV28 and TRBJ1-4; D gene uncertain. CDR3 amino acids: CASTTGNEKLFF. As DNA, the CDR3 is TGTGCCAGCACGACGGGGAATGAAAAACTGTTTTTT.